This TCR beta chain is drawn from a study of response to subunit inactivated influenza vaccine. This CDR3 contains 14 residues. Germline V gene lookup returns CDR1 DFQATT and CDR2 SNEGSKA (reference sequence). The germline V and J ends were trimmed by 6 bases and 7 bases, with 20 bases remaining between them. TCRdb reprocessed the RT-PCR reads via MiXCR and lists one record per CDR3 protein. In the table there are about 570,000 distinct CDR3 sequences, around 11% of which are singletons. The sample was also reused in another study, on T cells expressing NK-cell markers. From that study: UMIs were included in TCR beta cDNA generated by 5'RACE template switching. Beta-chain profiling covered CD3+CD56+NKG2C+, CD3+CD56+NKG2C- and CD3+CD56-NKG2C+ sorted subsets. The CD3+CD56-NKG2C+ fraction of a few donors was also led by these clonotypes. Uncertainty persisted over the HCMV specificity of expanded NKG2C+ T cell clones.

This clonotype was sampled from a man aged 50 to 60 who received an inactivated influenza vaccine. The chain links TRBV20-1 to TRBJ2-3, with D perhaps matching TRBD1 (6 bases). Material: PBMCs from blood, obtained on the day of vaccination. The CDR3: CSAHHLQGPNTQYF. CDR3 DNA sequence: TGCAGTGCGCACCATCTACAGGGTCCAAATACGCAGTATTTT.